This T cell receptor (beta chain) was sequenced in a study of cytomegalovirus exposure and HLA in healthy donors. About the study: Earlier findings included roughly 120 million unique TCR beta sequences obtained from 150 million to 200 million T cells. Study outcomes and limitations: The authors later found HLA-associated TCR beta chains more clonally expanded than equally common others. In a later analysis, a genetic analysis reported fewer productive-TCR N-insertions in an Asian-associated ancestry cluster than the cohort average. The listing of 150 or so TCR beta chains classed them as cytomegalovirus-associated.

As regards this clone: The antigen is unknown.

The length of the CDR3 is 14 residues. CDR1 ENHRY and CDR2 SYGVKD come from the germline V gene. The ends lost 6 bases at V and 8 bases at J; junction bases unmatched: 7. The PCR employed 60 Vbeta primers together with 13 Jbeta primers. Assay used: immunoSEQ multiplex PCR; TCRdb lists only in-frame clones, some missing. The sample contains about 150,000 clones, around four fifths of which appear only once. This rearrangement joins TRBV10-3 to TRBJ1-5; 10 bases line up with TRBD1. The clonotype was recovered from a boy under 10 years old in good health and CMV-seronegative. The sample was PBMCs. This CDR3 is CAIREGQGEKPQHF. The CDR3 nucleotides are TGTGCCATCAGGGAAGGACAGGGGGAAAAGCCCCAGCATTTT.